A selection of T cell receptor beta chains follows, all from one sample in a study of blood T cell repertoires in COVID-19. The repertoire was sequenced with immunoSEQ multiplex PCR; TCRdb's copy has only in-frame clones and lacks some. The data show under 150,000 clones, with more than 80% seen just once and approximately 4.5% held by the top ten. Material for sequencing was peripheral blood. The receptors come from a woman in her forties or fifties with acute or convalescent COVID-19. Both conserved end residues are part of each CDR3. A D gene is named only where the DNA matches it firmly. Rows may omit the clone size; those that give it use once, few, many or a size class.

clone_size: few
v_call: TRBV27
d_call: TRBD1
j_call: TRBJ1-2
cdr3_aa: CASSLGRGTGGYGYGYTF
cdr3_nt: TGTGCCAGCAGTTTAGGCCGCGGGACAGGGGGCTACGGCTATGGCTACACCTTC

clone_size: -
v_call: TRBV29-1
d_call: TRBD1
j_call: TRBJ2-3
cdr3_aa: CSVSPRDSPNTQYF
cdr3_nt: TGCAGCGTCAGTCCCCGGGACAGCCCAAATACGCAGTATTTT

clone_size: few
v_call: TRBV7-6
d_call: TRBD2
j_call: TRBJ2-7
cdr3_aa: CASSLGGTSGSRAEQYF
cdr3_nt: TGTGCCAGCAGCCTTGGAGGGACTAGCGGGAGTCGGGCCGAGCAGTACTTC

clone_size: -
v_call: TRBV7-9
d_call: TRBD1
j_call: TRBJ2-7
cdr3_aa: CASSLDRGRSYEQYF
cdr3_nt: TGTGCCAGCAGTCTTGACAGGGGGCGATCCTACGAGCAGTACTTC

clone_size: -
v_call: TRBV5-4
d_call: TRBD1
j_call: TRBJ2-3
cdr3_aa: CASSRTGGSIADTQYF
cdr3_nt: TGTGCCAGCAGCCGGACAGGTGGCAGTATAGCAGATACGCAGTATTTT

clone_size: few
v_call: TRBV7-3
d_call: TRBD1
j_call: TRBJ1-2
cdr3_aa: CASSADQGQAYTF
cdr3_nt: TGTGCCAGCAGCGCCGACCAGGGACAGGCCTACACCTTC

clone_size: -
v_call: TRBV12-3/TRBV12-4
d_call: TRBD1
j_call: TRBJ1-1
cdr3_aa: CASSPVGQGAAFF
cdr3_nt: TGTGCCAGCAGTCCTGTCGGACAGGGGGCTGCTTTCTTT

clone_size: once
v_call: TRBV9
d_call: TRBD1
j_call: TRBJ2-1
cdr3_aa: CASSVGGRGLNEQFF
cdr3_nt: TGTGCCAGCAGCGTAGGAGGCAGGGGGCTCAATGAGCAGTTCTTC

clone_size: -
v_call: TRBV6-2/TRBV6-3
d_call: TRBD2
j_call: TRBJ2-1
cdr3_aa: CASSLPPSGRALNEQFF
cdr3_nt: TGTGCCAGCAGTCTACCGCCCAGCGGGAGGGCCTTGAATGAGCAGTTCTTC

clone_size: -
v_call: TRBV9
d_call: TRBD1
j_call: TRBJ1-2
cdr3_aa: CASSVQQGDGYTF
cdr3_nt: TGTGCCAGCAGCGTTCAACAGGGGGATGGCTACACCTTC

clone_size: -
v_call: TRBV7-9
d_call: -
j_call: TRBJ1-4
cdr3_aa: CASTDFAVNEKLFF
cdr3_nt: TGTGCCAGCACCGACTTCGCAGTTAATGAAAAACTGTTTTTT

clone_size: -
v_call: TRBV27
d_call: -
j_call: TRBJ2-7
cdr3_aa: CATGADGYEQYF
cdr3_nt: TGTGCCACCGGAGCTGACGGTTACGAGCAGTACTTC

clone_size: -
v_call: TRBV7-2
d_call: TRBD2
j_call: TRBJ2-1
cdr3_aa: CASSLYGPKDGRAYNEQFF
cdr3_nt: TGTGCCAGCAGCTTATATGGACCGAAGGACGGGAGGGCGTACAATGAGCAGTTCTTC

clone_size: -
v_call: TRBV11-2
d_call: -
j_call: TRBJ1-2
cdr3_aa: CASSLEPEGIGYTF
cdr3_nt: TGTGCCAGCAGCTTAGAGCCAGAGGGAATCGGCTACACCTTC

clone_size: -
v_call: TRBV19
d_call: TRBD2
j_call: TRBJ2-1
cdr3_aa: CASSIGRDNEQFF
cdr3_nt: TGTGCCAGTAGCATTGGGAGGGACAATGAGCAGTTCTTC

clone_size: -
v_call: TRBV18
d_call: -
j_call: TRBJ1-5
cdr3_aa: CASSQSKSNQPQHF
cdr3_nt: TGTGCCAGCTCACAATCCAAATCCAATCAGCCCCAGCATTTT

clone_size: once
v_call: TRBV6-5
d_call: TRBD1
j_call: TRBJ1-3
cdr3_aa: CASSPWTGWTTIYF
cdr3_nt: TGTGCCAGCAGTCCCTGGACAGGTTGGACCACCATATATTTT

clone_size: -
v_call: TRBV11-1
d_call: -
j_call: TRBJ2-3
cdr3_aa: CASRRDSTQYF
cdr3_nt: TGTGCCAGCAGGCGGGACAGTACGCAGTATTTT

clone_size: -
v_call: TRBV5-4
d_call: -
j_call: TRBJ2-7
cdr3_aa: CASSLADSSYEQYF
cdr3_nt: TGTGCCAGCAGCTTGGCTGACAGCTCCTACGAGCAGTACTTC

clone_size: -
v_call: TRBV11-2
d_call: TRBD1
j_call: TRBJ1-5
cdr3_aa: CASSLRQGQQPQHF
cdr3_nt: TGTGCCAGCAGCCTGCGACAGGGTCAACAGCCCCAGCATTTT

clone_size: -
v_call: TRBV6-4
d_call: -
j_call: TRBJ1-6
cdr3_aa: CASSAHYNSPLHF
cdr3_nt: TGTGCCAGCAGTGCCCACTATAATTCACCCCTCCACTTT

clone_size: -
v_call: TRBV13
d_call: -
j_call: TRBJ1-1
cdr3_aa: CASSAPQGRAFF
cdr3_nt: TGTGCCAGCAGCGCACCCCAGGGAAGGGCTTTCTTT

clone_size: few
v_call: TRBV12-3/TRBV12-4
d_call: -
j_call: TRBJ2-2
cdr3_aa: CASSLFRELFF
cdr3_nt: TGTGCCAGCAGTCTTTTTAGGGAGCTGTTTTTT

clone_size: -
v_call: TRBV28
d_call: TRBD2
j_call: TRBJ2-3
cdr3_aa: CASSILAGSPDTQYF
cdr3_nt: TGTGCCAGCAGTATCCTAGCGGGCTCACCAGATACGCAGTATTTT

clone_size: once
v_call: TRBV6-5
d_call: TRBD1
j_call: TRBJ1-3
cdr3_aa: CASSTGGASGNTIYF
cdr3_nt: TGTGCCAGCAGTACAGGGGGCGCCTCTGGAAACACCATATATTTT

clone_size: -
v_call: TRBV5-6
d_call: -
j_call: TRBJ1-2
cdr3_aa: CASSSIGGHYTF
cdr3_nt: TGTGCCAGCAGCTCAATCGGGGGGCACTACACCTTC

clone_size: -
v_call: TRBV9
d_call: -
j_call: TRBJ1-4
cdr3_aa: CASSVGGKRGNEKLFF
cdr3_nt: TGTGCCAGCAGCGTAGGAGGGAAGAGAGGGAATGAAAAACTGTTTTTT

clone_size: -
v_call: TRBV7-9
d_call: TRBD2
j_call: TRBJ2-7
cdr3_aa: CASSHTTSARSYEQYF
cdr3_nt: TGTGCCAGCAGCCACACAACTAGCGCCCGCTCCTACGAGCAGTACTTC

clone_size: once
v_call: TRBV7-8
d_call: TRBD1
j_call: TRBJ1-4
cdr3_aa: CASSPRTGLNEKLFF
cdr3_nt: TGTGCCAGCAGCCCCCGGACAGGGCTTAATGAAAAACTGTTTTTT

clone_size: -
v_call: TRBV4-3
d_call: -
j_call: TRBJ2-4
cdr3_aa: CASSQVAGSIAKNIQYF
cdr3_nt: TGCGCCAGCAGCCAAGTGGCAGGGTCCATAGCCAAAAACATTCAGTACTTC

clone_size: -
v_call: TRBV7-2
d_call: -
j_call: TRBJ2-3
cdr3_aa: CASSLATGSTDTQYF
cdr3_nt: TGTGCCAGCAGCTTAGCGACAGGTAGCACAGATACGCAGTATTTT

clone_size: -
v_call: TRBV27
d_call: TRBD2
j_call: TRBJ2-4
cdr3_aa: CASSGLAANIQYF
cdr3_nt: TGTGCCAGCAGTGGACTAGCGGCAAACATTCAGTACTTC

clone_size: -
v_call: TRBV10-3
d_call: -
j_call: TRBJ1-1
cdr3_aa: CAISQDSLWVANTEAFF
cdr3_nt: TGTGCCATCAGTCAGGACAGCTTGTGGGTCGCGAACACTGAAGCTTTCTTT